This T cell receptor beta chain was observed in a study of sequential checkpoint blockade in melanoma. Study-level information: First-line arms were nivolumab then ipilimumab, or the reverse, randomized 1:1. 85 to 95 pretreatment tumor DNA samples were TCRβ immunosequenced. Study conclusions and caveats: Patients with week-13 increases in T-cell fraction and clonality benefited about 30 times more often. For nivolumab-first patients, baseline tumor clonality was associated with response.

Assay used: immunoSEQ multiplex PCR; TCRdb lists only in-frame clones, some missing. The profile shows about 5,500 clones, approximately 18% of them singletons. Noted treatment: randomized to nivolumab then ipilimumab (arm A) or the reverse (arm B). In this sample, this clone turned up a few times. Its target is unknown. The trim removed 5 bases at V and 1 base at J, leaving 6 bases unmatched. Germline V gene lookup returns CDR1 SGHRS and CDR2 YFSETQ. This CDR3 has 15 residues. V is TRBV5-1 and J is TRBJ1-1; 9 bases map to TRBD1. The sample in question was tumor tissue (inferred from file names), obtained from a patient given nivolumab and ipilimumab in sequence. This TCR was recovered from a human donor with melanoma. DNA of the CDR3: TGCGCCAGCAGTACAGGGGGCGCCGGGAACACTGAAGCTTTCTTT. Its translation: CASSTGGAGNTEAFF.